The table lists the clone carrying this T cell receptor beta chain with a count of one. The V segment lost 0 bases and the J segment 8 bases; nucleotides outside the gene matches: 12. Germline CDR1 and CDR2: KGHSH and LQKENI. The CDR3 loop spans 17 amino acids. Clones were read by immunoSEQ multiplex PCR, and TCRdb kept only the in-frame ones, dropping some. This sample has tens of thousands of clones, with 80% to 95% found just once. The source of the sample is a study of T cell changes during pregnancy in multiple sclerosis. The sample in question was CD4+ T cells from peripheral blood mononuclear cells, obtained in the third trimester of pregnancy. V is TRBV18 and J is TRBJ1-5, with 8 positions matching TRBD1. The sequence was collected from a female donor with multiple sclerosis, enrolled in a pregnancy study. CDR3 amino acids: CASSPPMAGGEVKPQHF. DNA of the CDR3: TGTGCCAGCTCACCACCGATGGCAGGGGGCGAGGTAAAGCCCCAGCATTTT.